This passage covers 15 T cell receptor beta chains from one sample sequenced in a study of identical twins. TCRdb processed the 5' RACE reads anew with MiXCR; each CDR3 protein has one entry. Of some 1,700,000 distinct CDR3 sequences detected, roughly 35% appear once; the ten largest clones hold less than 0.35%. What was sequenced was cord blood. The receptors were gathered from a newborn girl in good health.

This clonotype was seen a handful of times. This chain joins TRBV3-1 and TRBJ1-2; D gene unclear. This CDR3 is built from 16 residues. The ends were cut back, 4 bases at V and 3 bases at J, with 18 bases in the middle. Germline CDR1 LGHDT, CDR2 YNNKEL (reference sequence). The CDR3 reads CASSRPGSSRYYGYTF. DNA of the CDR3: TGTGCCAGCAGCCGACCAGGAAGCTCCCGCTACTATGGCTACACCTTC.

Comment on this clonotype: One end of the junction fails to match germline, which may point to a read error. This sequence joins TRBV29-1 and TRBJ1-2, with a possible D match to TRBD1 (6 bases). This CDR3 is built from 12 residues. Germline V gives CDR1 SQVTM, CDR2 ANQGSEA. CDR3 nucleotide sequence: TGCAGCGTTAGGGCAGGGGCATGGGGCTGCACCTTC. As protein: CSVRAGAWGCTF.

This chain links TRBV4-2 with TRBJ2-1; D gene uncertain. Germline V CDR1 and CDR2: LGHNA, YNFKEQ. Trimming took 0 bases from V and 10 from J, leaving 13 bases between them. This CDR3 has 14 amino acids. Here the CDR3 DNA reads TGTGCCAGCAGCCAAGATGCCTTCTTGTACGAGCAGTTCTTC. Its protein is CASSQDAFLYEQFF.

This clonotype was recorded many times. An end of the junction does not agree with germline; a read error may underlie this. V gene TRBV5-1 combines with J gene TRBJ2-7; D uncertain. The CDR3 has 11 residues. CDR1 is SGHRS, CDR2 YFSETQ, per germline. The CDR3 nucleotides are TGTGCCAGCAGTTTAGCTGGCGAGCAGTACTTC. This gives the protein CASSLAGEQYF.

The rearrangement joins TRBV7-2 to TRBJ1-5; D gene ambiguous. CDR3 length equals 15 residues. Trimming left V 0 bases short and J 0 bases short, with 6 bases between. The germline gives CDR1 SGHTA, CDR2 FQGNSA. The CDR3 sequence: CASSLAKNSNQPQHF. In nucleotides, the CDR3 is TGTGCCAGCAGCTTAGCCAAAAATAGCAATCAGCCCCAGCATTTT. The complete variable domain, with remaining parts taken from reference TRBV7-2 and TRBJ1-5, reads GAGVSQSPSNKVTEKGKDVELRCDPISGHTALYWYRQSLGQGLEFLIYFQGNSAPDKSGLPSDRFSAERTGGSVSTLTIQRTQQEDSAVYLCASSLAKNSNQPQHFGDGTRLSIL.

This chain joins TRBV3-1 and TRBJ2-2; TRBD2 agrees at 7 bases. The V and J ends lost 0 bases and 0 bases, in that order; junction bases with no gene match: 10. Looked up from germline, CDR1 is LGHDT and CDR2 is YNNKEL (reference sequence). This CDR3 spans 19 amino acids. CDR3 nucleotide sequence: TGTGCCAGCAGCCAAGAATGGGCTAGCGGAGTCGCGAACACCGGGGAGCTGTTTTTT. As protein: CASSQEWASGVANTGELFF.

This clonotype was detected only a few times. This chain connects TRBV10-3 to TRBJ2-1; D gene unclear. The germline CDR1 and CDR2 sequences are ENHRY and SYGVKD. The V gene lost 5 bases and the J gene lost 0 bases, with 14 bases spanning the gap. The CDR3 spans 16 residues. CDR3 protein: CAISSEGWLSYNEQFF. CDR3 coding DNA: TGTGCCATCAGTTCTGAAGGGTGGCTCTCCTACAATGAGCAGTTCTTC.

The rearrangement joins TRBV5-6 to TRBJ1-2; D unclear. This CDR3 has 16 amino acids. V shed 3 bases and J shed 0 bases, with 15 bases lying between them. Germline V lookup: CDR1 SGHDT, CDR2 YYEEEE. CDR3 DNA sequence: TGTGCCAGCAGCTCGGAGTGGGCAGCAGCTAACTATGGCTACACCTTC. As protein: CASSSEWAAANYGYTF.

The rearrangement joins TRBV6-2 or TRBV6-3 to TRBJ1-2; 7 bases are shared with TRBD1. The CDR3 is 14 residues long. After removal of 5 bases from V and 4 bases from J, the junction contained 7 bases not matched to a gene. Per germline, CDR1 MNHEY and CDR2 SVGEGT. The DNA of the CDR3 is TGTGCCAGCAGTCGACAGGGACCGACCTATGGCTACACCTTC. Translation: CASSRQGPTYGYTF.

The V gene is TRBV6-5, the J gene TRBJ1-5; tentatively, D is TRBD1 (5 bases). The CDR3 runs 15 residues. In germline, CDR1 is MNHEY, CDR2 SVGAGI. V was shortened by 5 bases and J by 4 bases, with 15 bases between the two germline ends. The CDR3 loop is CASSNGARANQPQHF. The DNA of the CDR3 is TGTGCCAGCAGTAACGGGGCCAGGGCGAATCAGCCCCAGCATTTT.

This clonotype was seen only a few times. The chain carries TRBV29-1 and TRBJ2-1; TRBD1 agrees at 8 bases. Losses at the gene ends were 4 bases for V and 8 bases for J; bases not matched to a gene: 10. Looked up from germline, CDR1 is SQVTM and CDR2 is ANQGSEA. CDR3 length: 14 residues. CDR3 in DNA: TGCAGCGTTGTCCAAGACAGGGGCCCTCATGAGCAGTTCTTC. Amino acids: CSVVQDRGPHEQFF.

This clonotype was detected only a few times. The gene calls are TRBV10-1 and TRBJ2-7, with D perhaps matching TRBD1 or TRBD2 (5 bases each). Germline loops: CDR1 WNHNN, CDR2 SYGVQD (reference sequence). V was pared by 0 bases and J by 0 bases, with 9 bases between. This CDR3 comprises 15 residues. CDR3 in DNA: TGCGCCAGCAGTGAGTCCAGGGAGAGCTCCTACGAGCAGTACTTC. This encodes CASSESRESSYEQYF.

The chain links TRBV4-1 to TRBJ2-3; TRBD2 matches at 9 bases. CDR1 and CDR2 from the germline V gene are MGHRA and YSYEKL. This CDR3 has 16 residues. V shed 4 bases, J shed 0 bases, and the junction held 5 bases outside the gene matches. CDR3: CASSRGLASSTDTQYF. CDR3 sequence (DNA): TGCGCCAGCAGCCGCGGACTAGCGTCTAGCACAGATACGCAGTATTTT.

This sequence joins TRBV20-1 and TRBJ2-7, with TRBD1 identical over 9 bases. The CDR3 contains 15 residues. The ends lost 5 bases at V and 2 bases at J; junction bases unmatched: 10. Germline V gene sequence: CDR1 DFQATT, CDR2 SNEGSKA (reference sequence). The CDR3 region is CSAGTGTGTPYEQYF. Here the CDR3 DNA reads TGCAGTGCTGGTACCGGGACAGGGACCCCCTACGAGCAGTACTTC.

The table lists this clonotype with many counts. The chain is built from TRBV29-1 and TRBJ1-2; D remains unclear. This CDR3 is 10 amino acids long. Germline V lookup: CDR1 SQVTM, CDR2 ANQGSEA. V was clipped by 2 bases and J by 10 bases, with 8 bases between them. CDR3 sequence: CSVELSSYTF. CDR3 DNA sequence: TGCAGCGTTGAACTCTCCTCCTACACCTTC. The whole variable domain, filled in from reference TRBV29-1 and TRBJ1-2, reads SAVISQKPSRDICQRGTSLTIQCQVDSQVTMMFWYRQQPGQSLTLIATANQGSEATYESGFVIDKFPISRPNLTFSTLTVSNMSPEDSSIYLCSVELSSYTFGSGTRLTVV.